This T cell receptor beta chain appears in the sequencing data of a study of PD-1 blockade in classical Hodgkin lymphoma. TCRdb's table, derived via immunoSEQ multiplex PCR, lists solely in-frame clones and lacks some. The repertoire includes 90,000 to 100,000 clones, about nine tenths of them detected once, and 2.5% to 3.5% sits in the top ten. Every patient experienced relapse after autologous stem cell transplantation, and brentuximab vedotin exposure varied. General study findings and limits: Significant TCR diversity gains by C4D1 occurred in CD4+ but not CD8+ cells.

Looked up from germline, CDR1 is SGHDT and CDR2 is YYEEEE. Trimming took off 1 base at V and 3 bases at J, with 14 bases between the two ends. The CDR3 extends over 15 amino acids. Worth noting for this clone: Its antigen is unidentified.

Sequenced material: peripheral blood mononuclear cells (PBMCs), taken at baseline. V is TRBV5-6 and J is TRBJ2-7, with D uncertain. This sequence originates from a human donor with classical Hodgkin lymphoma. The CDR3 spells CASSLLWNRNYEQYF. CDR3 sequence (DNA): TGTGCCAGCAGCTTGCTCTGGAACCGAAACTACGAGCAGTACTTC.